This T cell receptor beta chain derives from a study of blood T cell repertoires in COVID-19. Data came from immunoSEQ multiplex PCR; TCRdb stores just in-frame clones and leaves some out. The table records fewer than 200,000 clones, around 84% of them present only once. The TCR comes from a man aged 35-49 years with acute or convalescent COVID-19. The sequenced sample consisted of peripheral blood.

As DNA, the CDR3 is TGCGCCAGCAGCCAAGGACAGGCGGCCAGGAACACTGAAGCTTTCTTT. This encodes CASSQGQAARNTEAFF. V gene TRBV4-1 combines with J gene TRBJ1-1; possibly TRBD1 for D (6 bases). Germline lookup yields CDR1 MGHRA and CDR2 YSYEKL. V lost 1 base, J lost 1 base, and 13 bases lay in between. The CDR3 spans 16 residues.